This T cell receptor beta chain was sequenced in a study of blood T cell repertoires in COVID-19 (dated by TCRdb to about 2020). About the study as a whole: The collaborator samples originated in the United States, Italy and Spain and spanned the acute and convalescent phases of COVID-19. The samples were drawn from the first 160 participants of the ongoing ImmuneRACE study and from 950 to 1,500 subjects provided by 6 global collaborators. A de-identified subject ID, COVID-19 status, age in years and sex were almost always included in the sample metadata. The repertoires were released in a freely available public database meant as a resource for research on the immune response to SARS-CoV-2. The prospective study material was composed of cDNA or gDNA derived from T cells, B-cell-depleted T cells, or PBMCs. HLA class I and class II types, where available, came from metadata supplied by the sample provider rather than from assay-based typing. Subjects who had been exposed to COVID-19, were actively infected with it, or had recovered from it provided the deeply sampled blood TCRbeta repertoires that made up the dataset. Overall results and qualifications from the work: The quantity of clinical and demographic metadata differed by source and by participant and was supplied without curation.

TCRbeta CDR3 regions were amplified from genomic DNA by means of the immunoSEQ Assay, a bias-controlled multiplex PCR. Concerning the study's data processing: Nucleated cell counts per sample were estimated from amplification of reference gene primers within the assay. To quantify the absolute abundance of each unique TCRbeta CDR3 rearrangement, sequence reads were collapsed and filtered. For each sample, productive Simpson clonality was calculated as the square root of Simpson's diversity index across productive rearrangements. This is the immuneACCESS table as TCRdb keeps it, with only in-frame sequences that have V and J called. A part of the clones is gone; compared with another copy, unresolved V genes explain less than half, and the rest is unexplained. That table gives V, J and clone size, and the DNA gave D and trimming. The sample table records over 150,000 clones; under 90% of these occur just once. The top ten clonotypes cover roughly 2% of the sample.

In the germline V gene, CDR1 corresponds to MNHEY and CDR2 to SVGAGI. Counted from cysteine to phenylalanine, this CDR3 has 12 amino acids. The entry retains the CDR3 DNA only, 36 bases that are in frame from base 1. The trim is 6 bases for V and 7 bases for J, with a gap of 12 bases between the germline ends. Regarding this clone: What this receptor recognizes is not known. Within one base of it there is no much larger clone, and no base qualities were kept.

Collaborating institutions collected whole blood in K2EDTA tubes following their own protocols. For TCRbeta analysis, collaborators shipped samples as frozen whole blood, isolated PBMCs, or DNA extracted from either of those sample types. The clonotype was recovered from an elderly woman with acute or convalescent COVID-19. Specimen: peripheral blood. The V and J genes are TRBV6-5 and TRBJ1-2; the D gene lacks a confident call. The CDR3 here reads CASRTSLRGYTF. The sequenced DNA is TGTGCCAGCAGAACGTCTCTGCGTGGCTACACCTTC.